These T cell receptor beta chains were read from a single sample in a study of CD8 T cells in Susac syndrome. MiXCR, run by TCRdb on the immunoSEQ multiplex PCR reads, gives a single entry per CDR3 protein. The sample comprises 150,000 to 160,000 distinct CDR3 sequences, 95% to 96% of which are singletons, and 0.14% to 0.15% rests with the top ten. The sequencing input was CD8+ T cells from PBMCs. Receptors were obtained from a human donor with multiple sclerosis. Each CDR3 is given with its conserved first and last residue. The order of the fields is clone size, V gene, D gene, J gene, CDR3 DNA, CDR3 protein. D genes are given only for firm matches. Some rows have no size entry. The others give once, few or many, or a class for an expanded clone.

>.|TRBV29-1|.|TRBJ1-2
TGCAGCGGGGATCTACTCGGCTATGGCTACACCTTC
CSGDLLGYGYTF
>.|TRBV9|TRBD1|TRBJ2-5
TGTGCCAGCAGCTGGAAGGACAGGCTGCAAGAGACCCAGTACTTC
CASSWKDRLQETQYF
>.|TRBV30|.|TRBJ2-7
TGTGCCTGGAGTGTACCCGTTAACGAGCAGTACTTC
CAWSVPVNEQYF
>once|TRBV13|TRBD2|TRBJ2-5
TGTGCCAGCAGCTTAAGACTAGCGGGGCGTCAAGAGACCCAGTACTTC
CASSLRLAGRQETQYF
>.|TRBV20-1|.|TRBJ2-3
TGCAGTGCTAGAGATCAAGGGCGAACCCGAGATACGCAGTATTTT
CSARDQGRTRDTQYF
>.|TRBV20-1|TRBD1|TRBJ2-5
TGCAGTGCTGGGACAGGGGCCTGGGGAGAGACCCAGTACTTC
CSAGTGAWGETQYF
>.|TRBV4-2|.|TRBJ1-5
TGTGCCAGCAGCCAAGAGTGGGGTGCGGAGCAGCCCCAGCATTTT
CASSQEWGAEQPQHF
>.|TRBV20-1|.|TRBJ1-5
TGCAGTGCTAGAGGACAGAATCAGCCCCAGCATTTT
CSARGQNQPQHF
>.|TRBV20-1|.|TRBJ1-1
TGCAGTGCTAGAGATCTGGGAGGGGACACTGAAGCTTTCTTT
CSARDLGGDTEAFF
>once|TRBV18|TRBD2|TRBJ2-5
TGTGCCAGCTCACCATTGCCCAGGGAGGGAGAGACCCAGTACTTC
CASSPLPREGETQYF
>.|TRBV7-8|.|TRBJ1-4
TGTGCCAGCAGCGTCAACCCGGGCAGGGAGGGCGAAAAACTGTTTTTT
CASSVNPGREGEKLFF
>.|TRBV13|.|TRBJ1-6
TGTGCCAGCAGCCGAGACGGAGGGCCGAATTCACCCCTCCACTTT
CASSRDGGPNSPLHF
>.|TRBV27|.|TRBJ1-2
TGTGCCAGCAGTTTCGGCCGAGCTAACTATGGCTACACCTTC
CASSFGRANYGYTF
>.|TRBV20-1|.|TRBJ1-1
TGCAGTGCTAGAGATCTCCCGGCATCTGAAGCTTTCTTT
CSARDLPASEAFF
>.|TRBV7-2|TRBD1|TRBJ1-2
TGTGCCAGCAGCCCTGGGACAGGGAAAGAGGGCTACACCTTC
CASSPGTGKEGYTF
>.|TRBV7-2|TRBD1|TRBJ1-2
TGTGCCAGCAGCTTAAGAGTCCCGGACAGGGTCGGCTACACCTTC
CASSLRVPDRVGYTF
>.|TRBV29-1|.|TRBJ1-1
TGCAGCGCCAGACAGGTACACACTGAAGCTTTCTTT
CSARQVHTEAFF
>.|TRBV29-1|.|TRBJ2-5
TGCAGCGTTGGAGAGGGGCAAGAGACCCAGTACTTC
CSVGEGQETQYF
>.|TRBV24-1|.|TRBJ2-7
TGTGCCACCAGTGATTTGGGGCAGGCCTTAAACTTC
CATSDLGQALNF
>.|TRBV9|.|TRBJ1-6
TGTGCCAGCAGCGTAGGTGCGGGTCTGGAATCACCCCTCCACTTT
CASSVGAGLESPLHF
>.|TRBV11-2|TRBD2|TRBJ2-1
TGTGCCAGCAGCTTAACTAGCGGGGGGAAGAGGTCCTACAATGAGCAGTTCTTC
CASSLTSGGKRSYNEQFF
>once|TRBV29-1|.|TRBJ2-5
TGCAGCGTTGGTGGGGATGAGACCCAGTACTTC
CSVGGDETQYF
>few|TRBV19|.|TRBJ2-1
TGTGCCAGTAGTATTGCGGGGAGCTCCTACAATGAGCAGTTCTTC
CASSIAGSSYNEQFF
>.|TRBV27|.|TRBJ2-1
TGTGCCAGCAGTTTTTTCGGGGAAATCAAACACAATGAGCAGTTCTTC
CASSFFGEIKHNEQFF
>.|TRBV30|.|TRBJ2-7
TGTGCCTGGAGTGTTGGTAGAGGGTGGGACGAGCAGTACTTC
CAWSVGRGWDEQYF
>.|TRBV12-3/TRBV12-4|.|TRBJ1-2
TGTGCCAGCAGTTTTTCCGGTTCACCCTATGGCTACACCTTC
CASSFSGSPYGYTF
>.|TRBV30|TRBD1|TRBJ2-2
TGTGCCTGGTCAGGGGGCGAGTTCTCCGGGGAGCTGTTTTTT
CAWSGGEFSGELFF
>.|TRBV29-1|.|TRBJ2-5
TGCAGCGTTGACAGGGGACCCCAAGAGACCCAGTACTTC
CSVDRGPQETQYF
>.|TRBV7-9|.|TRBJ2-3
TGTGCCAGCAGCTTAGAGGTCACCACAGATACGCAGTATTTT
CASSLEVTTDTQYF
>few|TRBV4-2|.|TRBJ1-2
TGTGCCAGCAGCCAGCAGAGGGATGGCTACACCTTC
CASSQQRDGYTF
>.|TRBV11-2|TRBD1|TRBJ2-7
TGTGCCAGCAGCTGGGCAGGGGGCGCCGGCTACGAGCAGTACTTC
CASSWAGGAGYEQYF
>.|TRBV27|TRBD1|TRBJ1-2
TGTGCCAGCAGTTTATCCGGGACAGGGGGCTATGGCTACACCTTC
CASSLSGTGGYGYTF
>.|TRBV12-5|TRBD2|TRBJ2-1
TGTGCTAGTGGGAAGACTAGCGGGGGGGTGGATGAGCAGTTCTTC
CASGKTSGGVDEQFF
>.|TRBV5-4|.|TRBJ2-3
TGTGCCAGCAGCTTGAGTCCTCGGGGGGCCACAGATACGCAGTATTTT
CASSLSPRGATDTQYF
>.|TRBV6-5|.|TRBJ2-1
TGTGCCAGCAGACAAGGGACATCCTCCTACAATGAGCAGTTCTTC
CASRQGTSSYNEQFF
>.|TRBV11-2|.|TRBJ2-4
TGTGCCAGCAGCGGAGACCTAAACATTCAGTACTTC
CASSGDLNIQYF
>once|TRBV2|.|TRBJ2-3
TGTGCCAGTAAAAGACAGGTCTTGAACACAGATACGCAGTATTTT
CASKRQVLNTDTQYF
>.|TRBV3-1|.|TRBJ2-7
TGTGCCAGCAGCCCGGAGGGACTGTCCTACGAGCAGTACTTC
CASSPEGLSYEQYF